The 22 T cell receptor beta chains below were found in one sample sequenced in a study of blood T cell repertoires in COVID-19. Sequencing used immunoSEQ multiplex PCR; TCRdb keeps in-frame clones, though not all of them. In the table there are fewer than 350,000 clones, about nine tenths of which are singletons. The sequencing input was peripheral blood. These receptors were taken from a man younger than 40 with COVID-19, enrolled during active disease.

The chain employs TRBV19 and TRBJ1-2, with D uncertain. Per germline, CDR1 LNHDA and CDR2 SQIVND (reference sequence). V was trimmed by 1 base and J by 0 bases, leaving 9 bases between them. There are 15 residues in the CDR3. Written as DNA, the CDR3 is TGTGCCAGTAGTATAGGTGGCAGGACTAACTATGGCTACACCTTC. It encodes CASSIGGRTNYGYTF.

J is TRBJ2-3 and V is TRBV7-2; the D is unclear. Germline V CDR1 and CDR2: SGHTA, FQGNSA. V dropped 1 base and J dropped 0 bases, with 11 bases sitting between them. This CDR3 has 16 residues. CDR3 sequence reads: CASSLDVAVSTDTQYF. The CDR3 nucleotides read TGTGCCAGCAGCTTAGATGTGGCGGTGAGCACAGATACGCAGTATTTT.

The rearrangement links TRBV10-3 to TRBJ1-5; 7 bases map to TRBD1. This CDR3 is 16 amino acids long. Germline V gives CDR1 ENHRY, CDR2 SYGVKD. V was pared by 10 bases and J by 7 bases, with 19 bases of the junction left unmatched. In nucleotides, the CDR3 is TGTGCCACCCTCCATAGCCTAGACAGGGAAGGACAGCCCCAGCATTTT. Translated, it gives CATLHSLDREGQPQHF.

The rearrangement uses TRBV27 and TRBJ1-1; D is perhaps TRBD1 (5 bases). The CDR3 loop spans 15 amino acids. Between the trimmed V and J ends, which lost 1 base and 3 bases, there was a span of 12 bases. Germline CDR1 reads MNHEY; CDR2 reads SMNVEV (reference sequence). CDR3 amino acids: CASSLWGGVDTEAFF. The CDR3 DNA reads as TGTGCCAGCAGTTTATGGGGGGGGGTGGACACTGAAGCTTTCTTT.

This clone has more than one count but fewer than ten. The J gene is TRBJ1-1, the V gene TRBV7-9; 8 bases agree with TRBD1. Germline lookup yields CDR1 SEHNR and CDR2 FQNEAQ (reference sequence). V lost 5 bases, J lost 1 base, and 12 bases stayed unmatched. CDR3 size: 17 residues. In nucleotides, the CDR3 is TGTGCCAGCAGCCCTTGGGACAGGTGGTCCTCGAACACTGAAGCTTTCTTT. It translates to CASSPWDRWSSNTEAFF. The entire variable domain, with the rest obtained from reference TRBV7-9 and TRBJ1-1, is as follows: DTGVSQNPRHKITKRGQNVTFRCDPISEHNRLYWYRQTLGQGPEFLTYFQNEAQLEKSRLLSDRFSAERPKGSFSTLEIQRTEQGDSAMYLCASSPWDRWSSNTEAFFGQGTRLTVV.

V usage is TRBV28 and J usage is TRBJ1-4; 12 positions match TRBD1. The CDR3 spans 19 residues. The V gene's germline CDR1 is MDHEN and CDR2 SYDVKM. Germline trimming cut 6 bases from V and 8 bases from J; bases unmatched to any gene: 19. The CDR3 spells CASRFTPGTGGSAGEKLFF. For the CDR3, the DNA is TGTGCCAGCAGGTTTACCCCCGGGACAGGGGGCTCTGCGGGGGAAAAACTGTTTTTT.

This clone has a single count. The rearrangement links TRBV6-5 to TRBJ2-7, with 7 bases matching TRBD2. The trim removed 6 bases at V and 3 bases at J, leaving 8 bases unmatched. Germline CDR1 reads MNHEY; CDR2 reads SVGAGI. The CDR3 has 14 amino acids. CDR3 loop: CASRRSSGGYEQYF. The CDR3 nucleotides read TGTGCCAGCAGACGATCTTCGGGGGGCTACGAGCAGTACTTC.

This chain connects TRBV15 to TRBJ1-1, with 11 bases fitting TRBD1. Germline V gene lookup returns CDR1 LNHNV and CDR2 YYDKDF (reference sequence). J gave up 6 bases and V 0 bases, and 12 bases lay outside the gene matches. The CDR3 has 18 amino acids. The CDR3 DNA sequence: TGTGCCACCAGCAGAGACGGACAGGGGGCGTTCGGGCAATCTGAAGCTTTCTTT. As protein: CATSRDGQGAFGQSEAFF.

The chain uses TRBV7-6 and TRBJ2-7, with 7 bases lining up with TRBD1. The V and J ends lost 1 base and 0 bases, in that order; junction bases with no gene match: 3. CDR3 length equals 15 residues. Germline V gene sequence: CDR1 SGHVS, CDR2 FNYEAQ. CDR3 protein: CASSLEDRSSYEQYF. CDR3 DNA sequence: TGTGCCAGCAGCTTAGAGGACAGGTCCTCCTACGAGCAGTACTTC.

The CDR3 bases are TGCGCCAGCAGCCAAGTATCGGGGGAGCAGTTCTTC. Translating gives CASSQVSGEQFF. The chain joins TRBV4-3 to TRBJ2-1; TRBD2 is a possible D gene (5 bases). The germline V gene encodes CDR1 LGHNA and CDR2 YSLEER. CDR3 length equals 12 residues. The germline V and J ends were trimmed by 1 base and 10 bases, with 8 bases remaining between them.

The chain uses TRBV29-1 and TRBJ2-7, with TRBD2 identical over 9 bases. Unmatched junction bases numbered 9, after V lost 4 bases and J lost 5 bases. Per the germline V gene, CDR1 is SQVTM and CDR2 is ANQGSEA. This CDR3 is built from 14 residues. The CDR3 reads CSVVSLAGPDEQYF. CDR3 DNA: TGCAGCGTTGTGAGTCTAGCGGGACCCGACGAGCAGTACTTC.

The V call is TRBV7-9, the J call TRBJ1-6; D uncertain. The CDR3 covers 14 residues. From germline, CDR1 is SEHNR and CDR2 FQNEAQ (reference sequence). Deletions cut 5 bases from V and 9 bases from J, with 14 bases between. The CDR3 here is CASSRGEESSPLHF. The CDR3, as DNA: TGTGCCAGCAGCCGCGGGGAGGAGAGTTCACCCCTCCACTTT.

This chain connects TRBV9 to TRBJ2-3, with D perhaps matching TRBD2 (6 bases). Trimming took off 3 bases at V and 4 bases at J, with 9 bases between the two ends. This CDR3 has 13 amino acids. The V gene's germline CDR1 is SGDLS and CDR2 YYNGEE. The CDR3 DNA is TGTGCCAGCAGCGGGGACTCTGCAGATACGCAGTATTTT. Translating gives CASSGDSADTQYF.

The gene calls are TRBV6-5 and TRBJ2-4, with D perhaps matching TRBD2 (6 bases). The V gene's germline CDR1 is MNHEY and CDR2 SVGAGI. V was trimmed by 2 bases and J by 6 bases, leaving 8 bases between them. CDR3 length: 13 amino acids. This chain's CDR3 is CASSYLGGNIQYF. The CDR3 nucleotides are TGTGCCAGCAGTTACCTGGGGGGAAACATTCAGTACTTC.

The chain is built from TRBV7-3 and TRBJ2-5, with a weak D call TRBD2 (5 bases). V shed 4 bases and J shed 4 bases, with 19 bases lying between them. There are 16 residues in the CDR3. Germline values: CDR1 SGHTA, CDR2 FQGTGA. CDR3 DNA sequence: TGTGCCAGCAGCTCCCCGCGGGCCAAATTTGGAGAGACCCAGTACTTC. It is translated as CASSSPRAKFGETQYF.

The chain couples TRBV7-8 to TRBJ1-2; TRBD1 agrees at 10 bases. The CDR3 runs to 15 residues. V shed 7 bases, J shed 7 bases, and the junction held 12 bases outside the gene matches. Germline V CDR1 and CDR2: SGHVS, FQNEAQ. In nucleotides, the CDR3 is TGTGCCAGCACCCTAAACTCCGGGACAGGGGTTGGCTACACCTTC. The encoded protein is CASTLNSGTGVGYTF.

The chain links TRBV6-2 or TRBV6-3 to TRBJ1-5; 8 nucleotides line up with TRBD1. After removal of 2 bases from V and 5 bases from J, the junction contained 5 bases not matched to a gene. CDR1 and CDR2 from the germline V gene are MNHEY and SVGEGT. The CDR3 sequence is 15 residues long. This CDR3 reads CASSYRTGMHQPQHF. DNA of the CDR3: TGTGCCAGCAGTTACCGGACAGGGATGCATCAGCCCCAGCATTTT.

V gene TRBV28 combines with J gene TRBJ2-3; tentatively, D is TRBD2 (5 bases). This CDR3 is built from 15 residues. Germline V gene lookup returns CDR1 MDHEN and CDR2 SYDVKM. With 7 bases removed from V and 1 base from J, the gap between germline ends came to 15 bases. CDR3 in amino acids: CASIKGGLRTDTQYF. Here the CDR3 DNA reads TGTGCCAGCATCAAAGGCGGACTCCGCACAGATACGCAGTATTTT.

The chain has TRBV5-1 and TRBJ2-7; TRBD2 matches 10 bases. This CDR3 contains 15 residues. The junction had 6 bases not matched to a gene; V was cut back by 3 bases and J by 3 bases. The V gene's germline CDR1 is SGHRS and CDR2 YFSETQ. CDR3 sequence: CASSSGTSVNYEQYF. The CDR3 bases are TGCGCCAGCAGCTCCGGGACTAGCGTCAACTACGAGCAGTACTTC. The whole variable domain, filled in from reference TRBV5-1 and TRBJ2-7, reads KAGVTQTPRYLIKTRGQQVTLSCSPISGHRSVSWYQQTPGQGLQFLFEYFSETQRNKGNFPGRFSGRQFSNSRSEMNVSTLELGDSALYLCASSSGTSVNYEQYFGPGTRLTVT.

This sequence joins TRBV7-2 and TRBJ1-4; 9 bases are shared with TRBD1. The CDR3 extends over 14 amino acids. J was trimmed by 6 bases and V by 5 bases; bases with no gene match: 4. Germline V gene lookup returns CDR1 SGHTA and CDR2 FQGNSA. The CDR3 coding sequence is TGTGCCAGCAGCAAGGGACAGGGCTATGAAAAACTGTTTTTT. Translated, it gives CASSKGQGYEKLFF.

The chain is built from TRBV6-5 and TRBJ1-1; D is undetermined. Germline-derived CDR1 and CDR2 are MNHEY and SVGAGI. The germline V and J ends were trimmed by 2 bases and 3 bases, with 7 bases remaining between them. The CDR3 is 13 amino acids. DNA of the CDR3: TGTGCCAGCAGTTACGAGGTGGACACTGAAGCTTTCTTT. This gives the protein CASSYEVDTEAFF.

V and J are TRBV6-6 and TRBJ2-3; 7 bases are a match to TRBD2. The V segment lost 5 bases and the J segment 4 bases; nucleotides outside the gene matches: 21. CDR1 MNHNY and CDR2 SVGAGI come from the germline V gene (reference sequence). CDR3 length: 19 residues. CDR3 protein: CASSRKAFAGGSGADTQYF. The CDR3 nucleotides are TGTGCCAGCAGTCGAAAAGCCTTCGCCGGCGGGAGTGGGGCAGATACGCAGTATTTT.